What follows describes a single T cell receptor (beta chain). This sample is part of a study of blood T cell repertoires in COVID-19. About the research overall: COVID-19 samples, acute and convalescent, were from the United States, Italy and Spain. The cDNA or gDNA used as material had been derived from T cells, B-cell-depleted T cells, or PBMCs.

Authors' processing steps: Reference gene primer amplification in the assay estimated nucleated cell counts. The method was immunoSEQ multiplex PCR; TCRdb's version includes in-frame clones alone and lacks a portion of them. V and J calls and clone size are as listed in that table; D and trimming were resolved from the DNA. The sample has more than 55,000 clones, approximately 90% seen once. Per the germline V gene, CDR1 is SNHLY and CDR2 is FYNNEI. The V end lost 7 bases, the J end lost 10 bases, and 17 bases lay between the germline ends. This CDR3 contains 13 residues. Sequenced sample: peripheral blood. The chain carries TRBV2 and TRBJ1-5; D perhaps matches TRBD1 (6 bases). The receptor comes from a woman in her sixties or seventies with acute or convalescent COVID-19. The CDR3 spells CASTSGTSGPQHF. The CDR3 DNA reads TGTGCCAGCACTTCCGGGACATCTGGACCCCAGCATTTT.